This passage covers 24 T cell receptor beta chains from one sample sequenced in a study of cytomegalovirus exposure and HLA in healthy donors. The PCR contained 60 Vbeta and 13 Jbeta primers. Assay used: immunoSEQ multiplex PCR; TCRdb lists only in-frame clones, some missing. The sample lists about 120,000 clones, around 75% occurring once. What was sequenced was PBMCs. Every receptor here comes from a man aged 25-40 years in good health and CMV-seronegative.

V is TRBV4-3 and J is TRBJ2-3; 10 bases line up with TRBD2. The germline gives CDR1 LGHNA, CDR2 YSLEER. J gave up 2 bases and V 0 bases, and 2 bases lay outside the gene matches. The CDR3 loop spans 16 amino acids. CDR3 sequence (DNA): TGCGCCAGCAGCCAAGATAGCGGGAGGTTCACAGATACGCAGTATTTT. Residues: CASSQDSGRFTDTQYF.

This rearrangement joins TRBV28 to TRBJ2-5, with TRBD2 identical over 7 bases. The germline CDR1 and CDR2 sequences are MDHEN and SYDVKM. V gave up 10 bases and J gave up 5 bases; unmatched junction bases: 16. CDR3 size: 15 residues. DNA for the CDR3: TGTGCCATCACCGGGGCAGGGTGGCGGGGGGAGACCCAGTACTTC. This gives the protein CAITGAGWRGETQYF.

This sequence joins TRBV2 and TRBJ2-1, with 11 nucleotides matching TRBD2. The CDR3 consists of 15 residues. The germline V gene encodes CDR1 SNHLY and CDR2 FYNNEI. J gave up 6 bases and V 6 bases, and 7 bases lay outside the gene matches. CDR3 amino acids: CASRGLAGGFNEQFF. For the CDR3, the DNA is TGTGCCAGCAGGGGGCTAGCGGGGGGATTCAATGAGCAGTTCTTC.

Written as DNA, the CDR3 is TGTGCCAGCAGCAGGGGTAACGGGGAGCTGTTTTTT. Translated, it gives CASSRGNGELFF. This chain joins TRBV7-9 and TRBJ2-2; TRBD1 is a possible D gene (5 bases). Germline V gene lookup returns CDR1 SEHNR and CDR2 FQNEAQ (reference sequence). The CDR3 loop spans 12 amino acids. V gave up 5 bases and J gave up 7 bases, with 8 bases separating them.

The rearrangement joins TRBV18 to TRBJ1-1; D remains ambiguous. Germline lookup yields CDR1 KGHSH and CDR2 LQKENI. V lost 1 base to trimming and J lost 0 bases, with 9 bases between them. The CDR3 spans 15 residues. This CDR3 reads CASSPQAGMNTEAFF. The CDR3 DNA is TGTGCCAGCTCACCACAGGCGGGAATGAACACTGAAGCTTTCTTT.

The chain has TRBV9 and TRBJ2-5, with TRBD1 identical over 7 bases. The better agreement between TRBJ2-7 and the DNA end casts doubt on the J call. Germline CDR1 is SGDLS and CDR2 is YYNGEE. This CDR3 spans 15 amino acids. CDR3 residues: CASSVGQGRIGEQYF. The CDR3 DNA is TGTGCCAGCAGCGTAGGACAGGGCAGAATTGGCGAGCAGTACTTC.

This rearrangement joins TRBV30 to TRBJ2-1; the match to TRBD1 covers 8 bases. The CDR3 covers 12 residues. V was pared by 3 bases and J by 7 bases, with 2 bases of the junction left unmatched. Germline V CDR1 and CDR2: GTSNPN, SVGIG (reference sequence). CDR3 DNA sequence: TGTGCCTGGAGGCGGACAGGGAATGAGCAGTTCTTC. Translation gives CAWRRTGNEQFF.

The table lists this clone with a few counts. The chain has TRBV6-1 and TRBJ2-1; 10 bases are shared with TRBD1. The CDR3 runs to 15 residues. The germline gives CDR1 MNHNS, CDR2 SASEGT. The trim removed 5 bases at V and 2 bases at J, leaving 3 bases unmatched. The CDR3 protein is CASSWTGGTYNEQFF. In DNA, the CDR3 is TGTGCCAGCAGTTGGACAGGGGGGACCTACAATGAGCAGTTCTTC.

This clone has just a few counts. The J gene is TRBJ1-2, the V gene TRBV30, with 7 bases matching TRBD1. Germline lookup yields CDR1 GTSNPN and CDR2 SVGIG (reference sequence). The CDR3 spans 15 residues. V gave up 0 bases and J gave up 6 bases; unmatched junction bases: 10. For the CDR3, the DNA is TGTGCCTGGAGTGTATACACCGAGGGGGCTGATGGCTACACCTTC. Translation gives CAWSVYTEGADGYTF.

This rearrangement joins TRBV20-1 to TRBJ1-1; 7 nucleotides match TRBD1. Germline V lookup: CDR1 DFQATT, CDR2 SNEGSKA (reference sequence). The CDR3 sequence is 9 residues long. V lost 7 bases, J lost 10 bases, and 3 bases stayed unmatched. CDR3: CSGPGGAFF. In DNA form, the CDR3 reads TGCAGTGGTCCAGGGGGAGCTTTCTTT.

The CDR3 protein is CASSPTGGRETQYF. Here the CDR3 DNA reads TGTGCCAGCAGCCCGACAGGGGGAAGAGAGACCCAGTACTTC. V gene TRBV5-6 combines with J gene TRBJ2-5, with 9 bases lining up with TRBD1. Germline V gene lookup returns CDR1 SGHDT and CDR2 YYEEEE. The CDR3 has 14 amino acids. The V segment lost 4 bases and the J segment 4 bases; nucleotides outside the gene matches: 5. The whole variable domain, filled in from reference TRBV5-6 and TRBJ2-5, reads DAGVTQSPTHLIKTRGQQVTLRCSPKSGHDTVSWYQQALGQGPQFIFQYYEEEERQRGNFPDRFSGHQFPNYSSELNVNALLLGDSALYLCASSPTGGRETQYFGPGTRLLVL.

The chain couples TRBV5-1 to TRBJ1-6; D remains ambiguous. Per the germline V gene, CDR1 is SGHRS and CDR2 is YFSETQ. The CDR3 is 15 amino acids. V was pared by 4 bases and J by 5 bases, with 13 bases between. The CDR3, as DNA: TGCGCCAGCAGCCTGCGGGCCCGAGATAATTCACCCCTCCACTTT. Translated: CASSLRARDNSPLHF.

The V gene is TRBV2, the J gene TRBJ1-4; 7 bases are shared with TRBD1. The V segment lost 7 bases and the J segment 2 bases; nucleotides outside the gene matches: 16. This CDR3 has 18 residues. Germline V gene lookup returns CDR1 SNHLY and CDR2 FYNNEI. This CDR3 is CASNIPRTGDATNEKLFF. In DNA, the CDR3 is TGTGCCAGCAACATCCCCAGGACAGGAGATGCGACTAATGAAAAACTGTTTTTT.

The chain uses TRBV2 and TRBJ1-5, with TRBD1 identical over 8 bases. The trim removed 4 bases at V and 8 bases at J, leaving 7 bases unmatched. The CDR3 runs to 14 residues. From germline, CDR1 is SNHLY and CDR2 FYNNEI. The CDR3 protein is CASSVGQGGEPQHF. CDR3 nucleotides: TGTGCCAGCAGTGTCGGACAGGGTGGAGAGCCCCAGCATTTT.

The rearrangement uses TRBV18 and TRBJ2-4, with D tentatively TRBD2 (6 bases). CDR3 size: 15 residues. Germline lookup yields CDR1 KGHSH and CDR2 LQKENI. Trimming took 4 bases from V and 3 from J, leaving 13 bases between them. In DNA form, the CDR3 reads TGTGCCAGCTCACTACAGACGGGGGTCAAAAACATTCAGTACTTC. It translates to CASSLQTGVKNIQYF.

This chain links TRBV2 with TRBJ2-1, with 9 bases identical to TRBD1. CDR1 is SNHLY and CDR2 is FYNNEI in the germline V gene. The trim removed 4 bases at V and 4 bases at J, leaving 5 bases unmatched. CDR3 length: 15 amino acids. The CDR3 DNA reads as TGTGCCAGCAGTGTTGGGGACAGGGTATACAATGAGCAGTTCTTC. Translated: CASSVGDRVYNEQFF.

The chain has TRBV2 and TRBJ2-7; 7 bases line up with TRBD1. There are 13 residues in the CDR3. V shed 6 bases, J shed 3 bases, and the junction held 5 bases outside the gene matches. Per germline, CDR1 SNHLY and CDR2 FYNNEI. Written as DNA, the CDR3 is TGTGCCAGCAGAGGGGACAGTCTCTACGAGCAGTACTTC. Its translation: CASRGDSLYEQYF.

This clone has just a few counts. The junction departs from the called germline gene at one end, perhaps through a read error. This chain uses TRBV4-1 with TRBJ2-4; possible D gene TRBD2, 5 bases. CDR1 and CDR2 (germline): MGHRA, YSYEKL. The CDR3 covers 14 residues. CDR3 sequence: CASSQSRGTNSQYF. CDR3 nucleotides: TGCGCCAGCAGCCAGAGTCGGGGAACGAACAGTCAGTACTTC.

This sequence joins TRBV27 and TRBJ2-3; 7 bases match TRBD1. The germline V gene encodes CDR1 MNHEY and CDR2 SMNVEV (reference sequence). With 5 bases clipped from V and 1 base from J, the junction kept 9 bases outside the gene matches. The CDR3 is made up of 16 amino acids. The CDR3 region has the DNA TGTGCCAGCAGTGTCCTCGCAGGGGGTGGCACAGATACGCAGTATTTT. Protein product: CASSVLAGGGTDTQYF.

The table lists this clone with a count of one. The V and J genes are TRBV7-6 and TRBJ2-1; no clear D gene. V was clipped by 6 bases and J by 8 bases, with 11 bases between them. The germline CDR1 and CDR2 sequences are SGHVS and FNYEAQ. The CDR3 loop spans 12 amino acids. The CDR3 loop reads CASSSTGYEQFF. CDR3 bases: TGTGCCAGCAGTTCAACCGGGTATGAGCAGTTCTTC.

The chain carries TRBV28 and TRBJ2-5, with 7 bases lining up with TRBD2. This CDR3 has 15 residues. Germline-derived CDR1 and CDR2 are MDHEN and SYDVKM. The V segment lost 6 bases and the J segment 2 bases; nucleotides outside the gene matches: 9. In nucleotides, the CDR3 is TGTGCCAGCAGCTTGGGAGGGGATGGACAAGAGACCCAGTACTTC. Residues: CASSLGGDGQETQYF.

The V and J genes are TRBV27 and TRBJ1-2; the D gene is possibly TRBD1 (6 bases). CDR3 length: 15 residues. Per the germline V gene, CDR1 is MNHEY and CDR2 is SMNVEV (reference sequence). The V end was cut by 2 bases, the J end by 0 bases, with 10 bases between. The CDR3 DNA follows: TGTGCCAGCAGTTTAGGACAGCCGACTAACTATGGCTACACCTTC. Translating it yields CASSLGQPTNYGYTF.

The chain recombines TRBV6-1 with TRBJ2-2, with a weak D call TRBD2 (6 bases). Per germline, CDR1 MNHNS and CDR2 SASEGT. V gave up 8 bases and J gave up 5 bases, with 18 bases separating them. This CDR3 spans 15 amino acids. In DNA, the CDR3 is TGTGCCAGCGGGGCCGGGGCGCGGGGAACCGGGGAGCTGTTTTTT. As protein: CASGAGARGTGELFF.

This clone is medium-sized (0.01 to 0.1%) by share. The gene calls are TRBV11-1 and TRBJ1-1, with D hard to call. This CDR3 contains 10 residues. The germline CDR1 and CDR2 sequences are SGHAT and FQDESV (reference sequence). Trimming stripped 6 bases from V and 9 bases from J, with 8 bases between. CDR3 sequence (DNA): TGTGCCAGCAGACAGATTAAAGCTTTCTTT. Its protein product is CASRQIKAFF.